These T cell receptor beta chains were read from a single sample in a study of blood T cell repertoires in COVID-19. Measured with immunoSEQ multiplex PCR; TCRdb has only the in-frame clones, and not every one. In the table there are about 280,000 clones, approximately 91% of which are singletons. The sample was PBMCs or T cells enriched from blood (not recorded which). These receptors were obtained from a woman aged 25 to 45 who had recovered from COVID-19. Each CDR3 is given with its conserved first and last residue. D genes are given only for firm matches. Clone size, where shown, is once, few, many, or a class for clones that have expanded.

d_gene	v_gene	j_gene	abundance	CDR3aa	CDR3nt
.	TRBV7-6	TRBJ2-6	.	CASSLAPGSGANVLTF	TGTGCCAGCAGCTTAGCCCCAGGCTCAGGGGCCAACGTCCTGACTTTC
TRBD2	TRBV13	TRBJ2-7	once	CASSLGGGGAHSEQYF	TGTGCCAGCAGCTTAGGCGGCGGGGGGGCTCATAGCGAGCAGTACTTC
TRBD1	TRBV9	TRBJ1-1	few	CASSQGAATEAFF	TGTGCCAGCAGCCAGGGGGCGGCCACTGAAGCTTTCTTT
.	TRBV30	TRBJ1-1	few	CAWSAATGFQAFF	TGTGCCTGGAGTGCAGCAACAGGGTTTCAAGCTTTCTTT
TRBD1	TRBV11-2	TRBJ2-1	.	CASSKGTGRNEQFF	TGTGCCAGCAGCAAAGGGACAGGAAGAAATGAGCAGTTCTTC
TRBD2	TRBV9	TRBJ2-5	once	CASSVGTSGSGETQYF	TGTGCCAGCAGCGTTGGGACTAGCGGGAGTGGAGAGACCCAGTACTTC
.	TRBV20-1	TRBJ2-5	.	CSATLRETQYF	TGCAGTGCTACTCTGCGGGAGACCCAGTACTTC
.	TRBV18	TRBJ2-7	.	CASSLDLSSYEQYF	TGTGCCAGCTCACTGGACTTAAGTTCCTACGAGCAGTACTTC
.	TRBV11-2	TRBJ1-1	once	CASSYLRGDTEAFF	TGTGCCAGCAGCTACCTCCGAGGAGACACTGAAGCTTTCTTT
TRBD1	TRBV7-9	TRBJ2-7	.	CVIWDRGYEQYF	TGTGTCATCTGGGACAGGGGCTACGAGCAGTACTTC
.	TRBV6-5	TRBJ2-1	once	CASSYAAYNEQFF	TGTGCCAGCAGTTACGCAGCCTACAATGAGCAGTTCTTC
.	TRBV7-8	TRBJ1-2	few	CASSLTDGYGYTF	TGTGCCAGCAGCCTCACAGATGGCTATGGCTACACCTTC
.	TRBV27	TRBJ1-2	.	CASSAPGYGYTF	TGTGCCAGCAGTGCCCCGGGCTATGGCTACACCTTC
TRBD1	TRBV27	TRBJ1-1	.	CASGTTGGGTEAFF	TGTGCCAGCGGAACAACAGGGGGGGGCACTGAAGCTTTCTTT
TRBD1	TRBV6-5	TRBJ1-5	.	CASSNDRAANQPQHF	TGTGCCAGCAGTAACGACAGGGCCGCCAATCAGCCCCAGCATTTT
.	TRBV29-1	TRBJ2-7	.	CSAARRPGPPSYEQYF	TGCAGCGCTGCTAGAAGGCCAGGGCCCCCTTCCTACGAGCAGTACTTC
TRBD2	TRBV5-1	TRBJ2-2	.	CASSQTSGDTGELFF	TGCGCCAGCAGTCAGACTAGCGGGGACACCGGGGAGCTGTTTTTT
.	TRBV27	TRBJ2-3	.	CASSLYRGGDTQYF	TGTGCCAGCAGTTTATACAGGGGAGGAGATACGCAGTATTTT
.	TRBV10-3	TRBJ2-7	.	CAIGDSTPYEQYF	TGTGCCATCGGGGACTCCACCCCCTACGAGCAGTACTTC
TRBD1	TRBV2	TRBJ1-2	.	CASSGGDRVSGYTF	TGTGCCAGCAGTGGGGGGGACAGGGTATCTGGCTACACCTTC
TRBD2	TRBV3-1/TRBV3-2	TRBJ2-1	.	CASSQVGGSGGNNEQFF	TGTGCCAGCAGCCAAGTAGGGGGCAGCGGGGGGAACAATGAGCAGTTCTTC
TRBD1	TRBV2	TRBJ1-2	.	CASSDDRGRIYGYTF	TGTGCCAGCAGCGACGACAGGGGGCGCATCTATGGCTACACCTTC
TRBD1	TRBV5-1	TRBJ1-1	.	CASSTMTGDEAFF	TGCGCCAGCAGCACTATGACAGGGGATGAAGCTTTCTTT
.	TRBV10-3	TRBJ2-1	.	CAISGTSYTRQFF	TGTGCCATCAGTGGGACATCCTATACAAGGCAGTTCTTC
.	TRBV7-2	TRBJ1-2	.	CASTPYEGYTF	TGTGCCAGCACCCCCTATGAGGGCTACACCTTC
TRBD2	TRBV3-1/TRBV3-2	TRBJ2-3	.	CASSQDLSGPGSDTQYF	TGTGCCAGCAGCCAAGATCTTAGCGGGCCCGGTTCAGATACGCAGTATTTT
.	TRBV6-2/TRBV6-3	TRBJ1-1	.	CASSYPSGATEAFF	TGTGCCAGCAGTTACCCTTCTGGGGCCACTGAAGCTTTCTTT
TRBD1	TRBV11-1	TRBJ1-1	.	CASSSIMTGPNTEAFF	TGTGCCAGCAGCTCGATAATGACAGGGCCCAACACTGAAGCTTTCTTT
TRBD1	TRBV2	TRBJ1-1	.	CASSAQPTGGTEAFF	TGTGCCAGCAGCGCACAACCCACAGGGGGCACTGAAGCTTTCTTT
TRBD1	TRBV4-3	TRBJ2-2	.	CASSRGGAGGELFF	TGCGCCAGCAGCCGAGGGGGCGCCGGCGGGGAGCTGTTTTTT
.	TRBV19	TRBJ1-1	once	CASSFGRGTEAFF	TGTGCCAGTAGTTTTGGGCGGGGCACTGAAGCTTTCTTT
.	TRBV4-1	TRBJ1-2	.	CASSLEKEANYGYTF	TGCGCCAGCAGCCTCGAGAAAGAAGCTAACTATGGCTACACCTTC
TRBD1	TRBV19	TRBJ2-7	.	CASSIALQGAFYEQYF	TGTGCCAGTAGTATAGCCTTACAGGGGGCATTCTACGAGCAGTACTTC
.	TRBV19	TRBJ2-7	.	CASSMGAGEHEQYF	TGTGCCAGTAGTATGGGGGCAGGGGAGCACGAGCAGTACTTC
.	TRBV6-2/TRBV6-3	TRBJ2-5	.	CASSYPRQGGTQYF	TGTGCCAGCAGTTACCCGCGACAGGGAGGGACCCAGTACTTC
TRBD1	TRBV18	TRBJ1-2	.	CASSPPTGAVVYGYTF	TGTGCCAGCTCACCACCGACAGGGGCAGTAGTCTATGGCTACACCTTC
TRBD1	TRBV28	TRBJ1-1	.	CASSYDRGWNTEAFF	TGTGCCAGCAGCTACGACAGGGGGTGGAACACTGAAGCTTTCTTT
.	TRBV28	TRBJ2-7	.	CASTTGTLSSYEQYF	TGTGCCAGCACCACCGGGACTTTAAGCTCCTACGAGCAGTACTTC